The clone carrying this T cell receptor beta chain was picked up many times. TCRdb independently ran MiXCR on the RT-PCR reads; one entry per CDR3 protein. This sample has about 700,000 distinct CDR3 sequences, with 14% found just once. V was clipped by 5 bases and J by 10 bases, with 18 bases between them. CDR1 and CDR2 from the germline V gene are SGHTA and FQGTGA. CDR3 length equals 14 residues. This chain joins TRBV7-3 and TRBJ2-1, with D maybe TRBD1 (6 bases). The material sequenced was memory CD4+ T cells from blood. The clonotype originates from a female donor in good health, serving as a healthy control. The CDR3 DNA sequence: TGTGCCAGCAGCCCACAGGGATTCGTTGGGGAGCAGTTCTTC. Translated: CASSPQGFVGEQFF.